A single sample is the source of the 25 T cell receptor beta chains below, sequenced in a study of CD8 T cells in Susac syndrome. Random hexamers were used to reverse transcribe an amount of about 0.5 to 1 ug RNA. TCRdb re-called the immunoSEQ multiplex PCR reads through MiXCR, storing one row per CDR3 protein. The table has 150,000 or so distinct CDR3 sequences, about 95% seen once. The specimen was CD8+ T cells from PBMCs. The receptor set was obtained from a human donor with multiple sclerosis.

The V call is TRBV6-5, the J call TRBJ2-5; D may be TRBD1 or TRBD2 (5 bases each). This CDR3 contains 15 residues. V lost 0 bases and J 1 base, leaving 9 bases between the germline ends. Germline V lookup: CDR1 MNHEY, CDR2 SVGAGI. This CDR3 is CASSYSGRLQETQYF. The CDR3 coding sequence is TGTGCCAGCAGTTACTCGGGACGGCTCCAAGAGACCCAGTACTTC.

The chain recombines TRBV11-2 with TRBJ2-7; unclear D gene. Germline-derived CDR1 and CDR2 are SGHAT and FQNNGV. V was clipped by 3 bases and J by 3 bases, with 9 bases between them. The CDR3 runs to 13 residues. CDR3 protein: CASSLVSVYEQYF. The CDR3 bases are TGTGCCAGCAGCTTGGTGTCAGTCTACGAGCAGTACTTC.

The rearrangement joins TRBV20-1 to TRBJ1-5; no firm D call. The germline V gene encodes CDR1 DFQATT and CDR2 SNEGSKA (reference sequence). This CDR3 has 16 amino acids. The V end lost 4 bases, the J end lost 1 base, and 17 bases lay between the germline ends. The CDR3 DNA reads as TGCAGTGCTACAGCGGAAACGCTAGGCAGCAATCAGCCCCAGCATTTT. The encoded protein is CSATAETLGSNQPQHF.

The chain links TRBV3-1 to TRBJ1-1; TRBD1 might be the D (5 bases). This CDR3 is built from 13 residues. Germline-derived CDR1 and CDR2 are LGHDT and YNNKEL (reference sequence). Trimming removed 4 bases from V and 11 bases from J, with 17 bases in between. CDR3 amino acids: CASSPRTENRAFF. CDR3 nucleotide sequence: TGTGCCAGCAGCCCTAGGACGGAAAACAGGGCTTTCTTT. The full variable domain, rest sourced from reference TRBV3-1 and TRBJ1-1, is DTAVSQTPKYLVTQMGNDKSIKCEQNLGHDTMYWYKQDSKKFLKIMFSYNNKELIINETVPNRFSPKSPDKAHLNLHINSLELGDSAVYFCASSPRTENRAFFGQGTRLTVV.

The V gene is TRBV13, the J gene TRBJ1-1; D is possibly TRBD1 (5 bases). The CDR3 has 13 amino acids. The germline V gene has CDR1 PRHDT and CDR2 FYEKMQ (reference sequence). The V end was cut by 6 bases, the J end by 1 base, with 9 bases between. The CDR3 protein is CASRSTGNTEAFF. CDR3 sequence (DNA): TGTGCCAGCAGGTCCACAGGGAACACTGAAGCTTTCTTT.

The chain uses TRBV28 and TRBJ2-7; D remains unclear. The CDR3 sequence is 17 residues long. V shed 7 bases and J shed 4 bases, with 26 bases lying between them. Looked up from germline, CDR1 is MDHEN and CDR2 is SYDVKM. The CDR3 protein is CASTSNLGPKLWYEQYV. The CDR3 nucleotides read TGTGCCAGCACATCCAATCTAGGGCCCAAGCTCTGGTACGAGCAGTACGTC.

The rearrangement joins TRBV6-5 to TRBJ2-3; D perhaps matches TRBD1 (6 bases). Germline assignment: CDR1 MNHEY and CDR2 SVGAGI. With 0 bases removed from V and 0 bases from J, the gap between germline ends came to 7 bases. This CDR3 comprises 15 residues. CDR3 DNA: TGTGCCAGCAGTTACTCGGACAGTAGCACAGATACGCAGTATTTT. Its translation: CASSYSDSSTDTQYF.

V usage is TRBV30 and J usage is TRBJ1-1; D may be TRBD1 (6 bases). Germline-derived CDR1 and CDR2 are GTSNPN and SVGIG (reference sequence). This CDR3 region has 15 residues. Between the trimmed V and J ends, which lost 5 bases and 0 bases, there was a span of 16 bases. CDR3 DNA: TGTGCCTGGGACGGGACACTAGAGATGAACACTGAAGCTTTCTTT. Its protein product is CAWDGTLEMNTEAFF.

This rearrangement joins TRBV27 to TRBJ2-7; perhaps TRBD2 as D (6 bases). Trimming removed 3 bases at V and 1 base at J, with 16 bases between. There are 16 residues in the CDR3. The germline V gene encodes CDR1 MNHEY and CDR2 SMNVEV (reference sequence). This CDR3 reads CASSFKFRDSSYEQYF. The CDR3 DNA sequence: TGTGCCAGCAGTTTTAAGTTCAGGGACTCATCCTACGAGCAGTACTTC.

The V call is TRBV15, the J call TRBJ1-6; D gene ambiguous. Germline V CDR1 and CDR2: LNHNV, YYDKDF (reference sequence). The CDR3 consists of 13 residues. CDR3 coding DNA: TGTGCGACCCGAGAGGTTTGGAATTCACCCCTCCACTTT. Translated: CATREVWNSPLHF.

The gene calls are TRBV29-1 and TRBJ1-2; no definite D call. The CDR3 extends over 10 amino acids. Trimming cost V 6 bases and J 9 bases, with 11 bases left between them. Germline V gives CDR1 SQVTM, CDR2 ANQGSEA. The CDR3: CSVRSLSYTF. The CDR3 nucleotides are TGCAGCGTGAGGAGTCTCAGCTACACCTTC.

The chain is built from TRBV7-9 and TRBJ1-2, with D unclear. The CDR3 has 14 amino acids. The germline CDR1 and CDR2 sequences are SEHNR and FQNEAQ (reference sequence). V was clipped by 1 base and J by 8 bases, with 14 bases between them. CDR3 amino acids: CASSLVRDLRGYTF. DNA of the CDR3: TGTGCCAGCAGCTTAGTGAGAGATCTGCGGGGCTACACCTTC.

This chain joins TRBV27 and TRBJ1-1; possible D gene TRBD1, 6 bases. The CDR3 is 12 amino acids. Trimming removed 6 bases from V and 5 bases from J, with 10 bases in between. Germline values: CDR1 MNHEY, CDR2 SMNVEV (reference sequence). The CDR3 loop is CASRGGWTEAFF. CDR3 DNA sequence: TGTGCCAGCAGAGGGGGGTGGACTGAAGCTTTCTTT.

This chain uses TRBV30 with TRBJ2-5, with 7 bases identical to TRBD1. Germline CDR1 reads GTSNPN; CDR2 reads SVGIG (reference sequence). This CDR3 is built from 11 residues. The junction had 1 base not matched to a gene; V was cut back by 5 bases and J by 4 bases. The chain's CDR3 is CAWYRGETQYF. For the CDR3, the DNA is TGTGCCTGGTACAGGGGAGAGACCCAGTACTTC.

The CDR3 DNA is TGTGCCAGCAGCCCCAGGGGCGGGGGGGCGAATGAGCAGTTCTTC. Translation: CASSPRGGGANEQFF. The chain is built from TRBV12-3 or TRBV12-4 and TRBJ2-1, with 9 bases that match TRBD2. After removal of 6 bases from V and 7 bases from J, the junction contained 10 bases not matched to a gene. The CDR3 length is 15 residues.

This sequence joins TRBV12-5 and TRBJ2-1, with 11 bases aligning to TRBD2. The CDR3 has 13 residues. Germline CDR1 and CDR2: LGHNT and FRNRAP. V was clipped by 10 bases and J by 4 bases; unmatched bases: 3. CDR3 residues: CATTSGGYNEQFF. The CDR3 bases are TGTGCTACCACTAGCGGGGGATACAATGAGCAGTTCTTC.

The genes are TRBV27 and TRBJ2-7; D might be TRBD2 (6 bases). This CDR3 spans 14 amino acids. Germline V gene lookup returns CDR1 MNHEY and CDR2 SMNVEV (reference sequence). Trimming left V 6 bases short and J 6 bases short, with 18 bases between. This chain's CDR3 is CASRLAPGGFEQYF. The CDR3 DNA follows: TGTGCCAGCAGACTGGCCCCAGGAGGGTTCGAGCAGTACTTC.

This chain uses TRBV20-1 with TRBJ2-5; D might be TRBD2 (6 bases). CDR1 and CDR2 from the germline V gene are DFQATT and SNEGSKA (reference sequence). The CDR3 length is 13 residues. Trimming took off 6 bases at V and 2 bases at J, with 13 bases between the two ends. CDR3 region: CSAVGGVQETQYF. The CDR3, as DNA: TGCAGTGCAGTGGGGGGAGTGCAAGAGACCCAGTACTTC.

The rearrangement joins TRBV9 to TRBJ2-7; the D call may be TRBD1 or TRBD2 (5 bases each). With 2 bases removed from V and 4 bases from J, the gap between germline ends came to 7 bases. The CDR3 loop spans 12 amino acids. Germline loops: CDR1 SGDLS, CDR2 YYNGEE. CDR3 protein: CASSVGGYEQYF. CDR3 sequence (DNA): TGTGCCAGCAGCGTTGGGGGTTACGAGCAGTACTTC.

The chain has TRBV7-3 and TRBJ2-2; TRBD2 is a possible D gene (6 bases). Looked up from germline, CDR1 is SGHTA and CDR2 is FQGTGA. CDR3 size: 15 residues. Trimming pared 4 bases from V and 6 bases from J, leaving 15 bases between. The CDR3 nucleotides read TGTGCCAGCAGCTCCGGCGGGGCCGCGGCCGGGGAGCTGTTTTTT. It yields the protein CASSSGGAAAGELFF.

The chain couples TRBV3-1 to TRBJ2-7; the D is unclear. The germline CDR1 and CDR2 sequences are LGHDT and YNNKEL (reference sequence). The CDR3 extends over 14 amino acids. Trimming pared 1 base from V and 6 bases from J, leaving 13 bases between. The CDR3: CASSQGIFRTEQYF. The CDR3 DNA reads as TGTGCCAGCAGCCAAGGAATCTTCAGGACCGAGCAGTACTTC.

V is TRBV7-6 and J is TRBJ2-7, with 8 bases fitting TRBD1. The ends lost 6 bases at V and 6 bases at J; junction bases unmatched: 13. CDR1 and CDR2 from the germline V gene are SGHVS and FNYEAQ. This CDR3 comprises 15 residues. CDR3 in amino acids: CASSQGAAFGSEQYF. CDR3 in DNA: TGTGCCAGCAGTCAGGGGGCGGCCTTCGGCTCCGAGCAGTACTTC.

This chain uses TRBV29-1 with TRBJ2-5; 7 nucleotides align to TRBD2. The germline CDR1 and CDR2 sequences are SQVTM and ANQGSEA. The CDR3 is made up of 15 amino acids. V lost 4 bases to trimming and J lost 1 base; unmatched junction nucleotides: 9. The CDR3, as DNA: TGCAGCGTTGGGGTCTCCGGGGGGTTCCAAGAGACCCAGTACTTC. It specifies CSVGVSGGFQETQYF.

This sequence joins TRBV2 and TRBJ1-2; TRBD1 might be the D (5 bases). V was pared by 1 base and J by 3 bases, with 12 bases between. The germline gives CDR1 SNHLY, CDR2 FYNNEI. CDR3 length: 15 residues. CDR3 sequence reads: CASSEGFPRDYGYTF. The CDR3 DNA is TGTGCCAGCAGTGAAGGTTTCCCCAGGGACTATGGCTACACCTTC. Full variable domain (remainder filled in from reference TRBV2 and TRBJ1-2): EPEVTQTPSHQVTQMGQEVILRCVPISNHLYFYWYRQILGQKVEFLVSFYNNEISEKSEIFDDQFSVERPDGSNFTLKIRSTKLEDSAMYFCASSEGFPRDYGYTFGSGTRLTVV.

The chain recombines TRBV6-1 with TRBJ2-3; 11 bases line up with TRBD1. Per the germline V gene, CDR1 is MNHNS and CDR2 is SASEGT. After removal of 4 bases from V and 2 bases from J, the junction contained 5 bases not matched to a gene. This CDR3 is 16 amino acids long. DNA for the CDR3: TGTGCCAGCAGTGTAAGGACAGGGGGCTACACAGATACGCAGTATTTT. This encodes CASSVRTGGYTDTQYF.